The rows below give T cell receptor beta chains drawn from one sample of a study of cytomegalovirus exposure and HLA in healthy donors. Assay: immunoSEQ multiplex PCR; the TCRdb copy retains only in-frame clones and omits some. Of some 160,000 clones listed, about 72% are singletons. Sequenced sample: PBMCs. The receptors come from a male donor in good health and CMV-seronegative. Both conserved end residues are part of each CDR3. D genes are given only for firm matches. A row's size may be missing; if present it is once, few, many or a size class.

V gene	D gene	clone size	J gene	CDR3 protein	CDR3 DNA
TRBV4-1	TRBD2	-	TRBJ2-7	CASSRGRADEQYF	TGCGCCAGCAGCCGGGGGAGGGCGGACGAGCAGTACTTC
TRBV28	-	few	TRBJ1-1	CASSTGWGRGNTEAFF	TGTGCCAGCAGTACCGGGTGGGGCAGGGGGAACACTGAAGCTTTCTTT
TRBV7-2	-	once	TRBJ2-3	CASSLGASDTQYF	TGTGCCAGCAGCTTGGGGGCCTCAGATACGCAGTATTTT
TRBV27	TRBD1	-	TRBJ2-1	CASSSTGTEYYNEQFF	TGTGCCAGCAGTAGCACCGGGACAGAATACTACAATGAGCAGTTCTTC
TRBV5-4	TRBD1	-	TRBJ2-2	CASRRTGSTGELFF	TGTGCCAGCAGGAGGACAGGGAGTACCGGGGAGCTGTTTTTT
TRBV29-1	TRBD2	-	TRBJ2-7	CSVEVLGSGRYYEQYF	TGCAGCGTTGAAGTCCTTGGTAGCGGGAGATACTACGAGCAGTACTTC
TRBV7-3	-	-	TRBJ2-2	CASSLTLVGTGELFF	TGTGCCAGCAGCTTAACCCTAGTCGGCACCGGGGAGCTGTTTTTT
TRBV4-3	-	-	TRBJ2-7	CASSQARREYEQYF	TGCGCCAGCAGCCAAGCGCGCAGGGAATACGAGCAGTACTTC
TRBV19	TRBD2	-	TRBJ2-1	CASTLAGVGNEQFF	TGTGCCAGTACTCTAGCGGGAGTGGGTAATGAGCAGTTCTTC
TRBV11-2	-	few	TRBJ1-5	CASSVELNQPQHF	TGTGCCAGCAGCGTCGAACTCAATCAGCCCCAGCATTTT
TRBV7-9	TRBD1	few	TRBJ1-2	CASSLYPPGQGNYGYTF	TGTGCCAGCAGCCTTTACCCTCCGGGACAGGGCAACTATGGCTACACCTTC
TRBV7-9	TRBD1	-	TRBJ1-5	CASSATGNSNQPQHF	TGTGCCAGCAGCGCGACAGGGAATAGCAATCAGCCCCAGCATTTT
TRBV9	TRBD1	-	TRBJ2-7	CASSPSGTGSYEQYF	TGTGCCAGCAGCCCTTCCGGGACAGGGTCCTACGAGCAGTACTTC
TRBV11-2	-	few	TRBJ2-7	CASRRDFTAYEQYF	TGTGCCAGCAGACGGGACTTTACAGCCTACGAGCAGTACTTC
TRBV7-2	-	-	TRBJ1-6	CASSFQNSYNSPLHF	TGTGCCAGCAGCTTCCAAAACTCCTATAATTCACCCCTCCACTTT
TRBV13	-	-	TRBJ2-5	CASSYSGLSQETQYF	TGTGCCAGCAGCTACTCAGGGCTTTCCCAAGAGACCCAGTACTTC
TRBV7-9	-	-	TRBJ2-2	CASSLIRLGTSAGELFF	TGTGCCAGCAGCTTGATTCGTCTTGGCACCTCCGCCGGGGAGCTGTTTTTT
TRBV10-3	-	-	TRBJ1-2	CAISEFPGANYGYTF	TGTGCCATCAGTGAGTTTCCGGGGGCTAACTATGGCTACACCTTC
TRBV9	-	-	TRBJ2-1	CASSQAGLASYNEQFF	TGTGCCAGCAGCCAAGCCGGGCTAGCCTCCTACAATGAGCAGTTCTTC
TRBV7-3	-	-	TRBJ2-1	CASSLTGAVNEQFF	TGTGCCAGCAGCTTAACGGGGGCGGTGAATGAGCAGTTCTTC
TRBV11-3	-	-	TRBJ1-1	CASSLSWNTEAFF	TGTGCCAGCAGTCTTAGTTGGAACACTGAAGCTTTCTTT
TRBV7-2	-	-	TRBJ2-1	CASSGGFYNEQFF	TGTGCCAGCAGCGGCGGGTTTTACAATGAGCAGTTCTTC
TRBV5-6	TRBD1	-	TRBJ2-7	CASNDRQGNYEQYF	TGTGCCAGCAACGACCGACAGGGGAACTACGAGCAGTACTTC
TRBV5-1	-	few	TRBJ1-2	CASSLDPGTIPDYGYTF	TGCGCCAGCAGCTTGGATCCAGGGACAATCCCGGACTATGGCTACACCTTC
TRBV29-1	TRBD1	-	TRBJ2-5	CSVEGQGGRETQYF	TGCAGCGTTGAGGGACAGGGAGGGCGGGAGACCCAGTACTTC
TRBV5-8	TRBD1	few	TRBJ1-2	CASSLGPIQGRIGGYTF	TGTGCCAGCAGCTTGGGCCCTATACAGGGGCGGATAGGTGGCTACACCTTC
TRBV28	-	-	TRBJ1-5	CASRFRGPGPQHF	TGTGCCAGCAGATTCAGGGGCCCAGGTCCCCAGCATTTT
TRBV4-1	-	-	TRBJ1-6	CASSQVIPGGHYNSPLHF	TGCGCCAGCAGCCAAGTAATTCCAGGTGGACACTATAATTCACCCCTCCACTTT
TRBV23-1	-	-	TRBJ2-2	CASSQSPRGDGELFF	TGCGCCAGCAGTCAATCGCCCCGGGGTGACGGGGAGCTGTTTTTT
TRBV29-1	-	-	TRBJ1-2	CSVDIAEIYVYTF	TGCAGCGTTGATATAGCGGAGATATATGTCTACACCTTC
TRBV11-3	TRBD1	-	TRBJ1-1	CASGYTGGTEAFF	TGTGCCAGCGGCTATACAGGGGGAACTGAAGCTTTCTTT
TRBV4-2	TRBD2	-	TRBJ2-3	CASSQVLSGTDTDTQYF	TGTGCCAGCAGCCAAGTTCTTAGCGGGACCGACACAGATACGCAGTATTTT
TRBV5-6	-	-	TRBJ2-7	CASSLRPRGYEQYF	TGTGCCAGCAGCTTGCGGCCCCGGGGGTACGAGCAGTACTTC
TRBV4-1	-	many	TRBJ1-3	CASSQDLSGNTIYF	TGCGCCAGCAGCCAAGATCTCTCTGGAAACACCATATATTTT
TRBV11-2	TRBD1	-	TRBJ1-1	CASSKYRDRQNTEAFF	TGTGCCAGCAGCAAGTACCGGGACAGGCAGAACACTGAAGCTTTCTTT
TRBV28	TRBD1	-	TRBJ2-7	CASSQGQGRGGQYF	TGTGCCAGCAGCCAGGGACAGGGGAGGGGGGGGCAGTACTTC
TRBV11-2	-	-	TRBJ2-1	CASSLVMEGQQFF	TGTGCCAGCAGCTTAGTCATGGAGGGCCAGCAGTTCTTC
TRBV7-9	-	-	TRBJ2-6	CASSFARTALISGANVLTF	TGTGCCAGCAGTTTCGCCCGGACAGCTTTAATCTCTGGGGCCAACGTCCTGACTTTC
TRBV4-3	TRBD2	-	TRBJ2-1	CASSQEGTSGSYNFIDEQFF	TGCGCCAGCAGCCAAGAGGGGACTAGCGGGAGTTATAACTTTATCGATGAGCAGTTCTTC
TRBV7-6	-	-	TRBJ1-1	CASSLAGGVRNTEAFF	TGTGCCAGCAGCTTAGCCGGGGGGGTTAGAAACACTGAAGCTTTCTTT
TRBV19	TRBD1	-	TRBJ1-2	CASSLQGALDYGYTF	TGTGCCAGTAGCCTACAGGGGGCCTTGGACTATGGCTACACCTTC
TRBV4-3	TRBD2	-	TRBJ2-7	CASSQLAGLAGYEQYF	TGCGCCAGCAGCCAACTTGCGGGACTAGCGGGGTACGAGCAGTACTTC
TRBV6-6	TRBD2	few	TRBJ2-3	CASSLGTSGGPDTQYF	TGTGCCAGCAGTTTAGGGACTAGCGGGGGGCCCGATACGCAGTATTTT
TRBV29-1	TRBD1	many	TRBJ2-7	CSGKTGPYEQYF	TGCAGCGGGAAGACAGGGCCCTACGAGCAGTACTTC
TRBV7-6	TRBD2	once	TRBJ2-7	CASSSRLAGDHEQYF	TGTGCCAGCAGCTCACGACTAGCGGGAGACCACGAGCAGTACTTC
TRBV27	-	-	TRBJ2-1	CASSPKTGYYNEQFF	TGTGCCAGCAGTCCAAAAACGGGATACTACAATGAGCAGTTCTTC
TRBV27	TRBD1	-	TRBJ2-7	CASSLSYRGPNEQYF	TGTGCCAGCAGTTTATCCTACAGGGGGCCTAACGAGCAGTACTTC
TRBV14	-	-	TRBJ2-7	CASSQGRTGNGYEQYF	TGTGCCAGCAGCCAGGGCCGAACGGGAAACGGGTACGAGCAGTACTTC
TRBV2	-	once	TRBJ1-1	CASRPNRELAFF	TGTGCCAGCAGACCTAACAGGGAATTGGCTTTCTTT
TRBV5-4	-	-	TRBJ1-6	CASSLANSPLHF	TGTGCCAGCAGCTTAGCGAATTCACCCCTCCACTTT
TRBV5-1	-	once	TRBJ2-1	CASSLTVPPNEQFF	TGCGCCAGCAGCTTGACGGTCCCGCCCAATGAGCAGTTCTTC
TRBV19	TRBD1	-	TRBJ1-3	CASRTPGTVNTIYF	TGTGCCAGTAGAACTCCAGGGACAGTAAACACCATATATTTT
TRBV7-9	-	-	TRBJ1-1	CASSSGGTEAFF	TGTGCCAGCAGCTCGGGGGGGACTGAAGCTTTCTTT
TRBV10-2	-	few	TRBJ2-5	CASRADLSGTQYF	TGCGCCAGCAGGGCGGATCTGTCTGGGACCCAGTACTTC